This TCR beta chain was sequenced in a study of T cells in Graves' hyperthyroidism and ophthalmopathy. Study-wide points: Within blood appeared most thyroid clonotypes that had expanded above 0.001.

The CDR3 contains 14 residues. Germline lookup yields CDR1 DFQATT and CDR2 SNEGSKA (reference sequence). Trimming took off 6 bases at V and 2 bases at J, with 16 bases between the two ends. There are many counts of this clonotype. Its antigen remains unidentified. Researchers amplified the TCR beta CDR3 regions from RNA transcripts. The HTBI set primed first-round TCR CDR3 RT-PCR. TCRdb re-called the multiplex PCR reads with MiXCR, one entry per CDR3 protein. Of 600,000 to 700,000 distinct CDR3 sequences in the sample, roughly 14% were seen once. This clonotype was obtained from a woman aged 35 to 49 with Graves' ophthalmopathy. Sequencing was performed on blood. The chain uses TRBV20-1 and TRBJ1-1; maybe TRBD1 (5 bases). The CDR3 loop reads CSASSAGPNTEAFF. CDR3 DNA sequence: TGCAGTGCCTCTTCTGCGGGGCCCAACACTGAAGCTTTCTTT.